The present T cell receptor beta chain was sequenced within a study of T cell changes during pregnancy in multiple sclerosis. CDR1 is MDHEN and CDR2 is SYDVKM in the germline V gene. V was cut by 4 bases and J by 3 bases, with 25 bases left in between. This CDR3 contains 18 residues. Assay used: immunoSEQ multiplex PCR; TCRdb lists only in-frame clones, some missing. The sample holds some 95,000 clones, approximately 92% seen once. Material: peripheral blood, obtained in the first trimester of pregnancy. This rearrangement joins TRBV28 to TRBJ2-7; perhaps TRBD1 as D (7 bases). The TCR originated in a female donor with multiple sclerosis, enrolled in a pregnancy study. The CDR3 protein is CASSSTPGGTAIYYEQYF. DNA for the CDR3: TGTGCCAGCAGTTCCACCCCCGGCGGGACAGCTATCTACTACGAGCAGTACTTC.